One T cell receptor beta chain is described in this entry. This CDR3 is built from 15 residues. V lost 0 bases and J lost 4; bases outside the gene matches: 3. Germline CDR1 reads SGHTA; CDR2 reads FQGTGA. This sample is drawn from a study of identical twins. TCRdb reanalysed the 5' RACE reads using MiXCR and keeps one entry per CDR3 protein. The data contain hundreds of thousands of distinct CDR3 sequences, approximately 22% of them seen just once; the ten biggest clones take up 4.3%. Another study also made use of these data, one on T cells expressing NK-cell markers.

The chain couples TRBV7-3 to TRBJ2-1, with 7 bases aligning to TRBD1. The sequence derives from a woman between 18 and 29 years old in good health. The source material was PBMCs. The CDR3 nucleotides are TGTGCCAGCAGCTTAACCGGGACAGCGTACAATGAGCAGTTCTTC. It codes for CASSLTGTAYNEQFF.